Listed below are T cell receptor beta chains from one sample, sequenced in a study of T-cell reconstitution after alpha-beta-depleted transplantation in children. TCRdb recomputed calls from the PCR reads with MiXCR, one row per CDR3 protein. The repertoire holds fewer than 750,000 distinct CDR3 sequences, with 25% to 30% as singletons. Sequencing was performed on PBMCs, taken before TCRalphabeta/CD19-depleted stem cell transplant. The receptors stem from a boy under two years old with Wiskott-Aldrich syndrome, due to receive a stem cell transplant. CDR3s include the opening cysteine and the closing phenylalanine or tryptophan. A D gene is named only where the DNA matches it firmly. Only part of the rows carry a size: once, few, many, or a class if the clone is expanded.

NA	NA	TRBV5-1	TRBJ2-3	CASSLVPGGISGGRADTQYF	TGCGCCAGCAGCTTGGTTCCAGGGGGCATCTCCGGCGGGAGAGCAGATACGCAGTATTTT
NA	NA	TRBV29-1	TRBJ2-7	CSVAGLYYEQYF	TGCAGCGTGGCGGGACTCTACTACGAGCAGTACTTC
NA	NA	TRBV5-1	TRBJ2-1	CASSFGVGEQFF	TGCGCCAGCAGCTTTGGAGTCGGTGAGCAGTTCTTC
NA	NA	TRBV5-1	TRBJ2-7	CASSLGQTWTYEQYF	TGCGCCAGCAGCTTAGGTCAGACTTGGACTTACGAGCAGTACTTC
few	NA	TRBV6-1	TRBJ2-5	CASSTPMKRDEYF	TGTGCCAGCAGTACCCCTATGAAGCGAGATGAGTACTTC
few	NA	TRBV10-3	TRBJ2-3	CAISRSGDTQYF	TGTGCCATCAGCCGTTCGGGGGATACGCAGTATTTT
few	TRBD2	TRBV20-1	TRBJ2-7	CSARGHIGTSGRSYEQYF	TGCAGTGCTAGAGGGCATATCGGGACTAGCGGGAGATCCTACGAGCAGTACTTC
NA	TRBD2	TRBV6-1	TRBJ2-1	CASSERGVAGVIYNEQFF	TGTGCCAGCAGTGAACGGGGGGTAGCGGGAGTAATTTACAATGAGCAGTTCTTC
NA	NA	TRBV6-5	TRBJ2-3	CASSYSGRGHTDTQYF	TGTGCCAGCAGTTACTCTGGTCGGGGTCACACAGATACGCAGTATTTT
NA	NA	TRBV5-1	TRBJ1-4	CASSLGPDEKLFF	TGCGCCAGCAGCTTGGGACCGGATGAAAAACTGTTTTTT
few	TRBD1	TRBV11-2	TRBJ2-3	CASSGGGTGGLDTQYF	TGTGCCAGCAGCGGGGGTGGGACAGGGGGCTTAGATACGCAGTATTTT
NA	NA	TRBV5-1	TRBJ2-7	CASKFGPFDSYEQYF	TGCGCCAGCAAATTTGGCCCTTTCGACTCCTACGAGCAGTACTTC
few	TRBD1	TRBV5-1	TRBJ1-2	CASSPGQGSANYGYTF	TGCGCCAGCAGCCCGGGACAGGGATCGGCTAACTATGGCTACACCTTC
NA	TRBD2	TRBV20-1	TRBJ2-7	CSAAGLAGGTPYEQYF	TGCAGTGCCGCCGGACTAGCGGGAGGTACTCCCTACGAGCAGTACTTC
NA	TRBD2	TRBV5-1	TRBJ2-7	CASSFRDYAADEQYF	TGCGCCAGCAGCTTCCGGGACTACGCGGCGGACGAGCAGTACTTC
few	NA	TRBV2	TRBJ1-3	CASSGAYGNTIYF	TGTGCCAGCAGTGGAGCTTACGGAAACACCATATATTTT
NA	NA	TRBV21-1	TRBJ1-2	CASSKGVGTIGTYGYTF	TGTGCCAGCAGCAAAGGTGTAGGGACCATTGGAACCTATGGCTACACCTTC
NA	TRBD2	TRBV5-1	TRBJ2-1	CASQEREGLNEQFF	TGCGCCAGCCAGGAACGGGAGGGCCTGAATGAGCAGTTCTTC
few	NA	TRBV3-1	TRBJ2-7	CASSERVTYEQYF	TGTGCCAGCAGCGAGCGGGTCACCTACGAGCAGTACTTC
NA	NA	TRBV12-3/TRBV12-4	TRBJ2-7	CASSLAGVSAGEQYF	TGTGCCAGCAGTTTAGCGGGAGTAAGTGCGGGGGAGCAGTACTTC
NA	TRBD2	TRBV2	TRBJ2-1	CASSGRESSYNEQFF	TGTGCCAGCAGTGGGCGGGAGTCGTCTTACAATGAGCAGTTCTTC
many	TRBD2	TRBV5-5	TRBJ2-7	CASSLDASGIYEQYF	TGTGCCAGCAGCTTGGATGCTAGCGGGATTTACGAGCAGTACTTC
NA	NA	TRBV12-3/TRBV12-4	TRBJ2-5	CASTPFSQRGETQYF	TGTGCCAGCACCCCCTTTTCTCAGAGGGGGGAGACCCAGTACTTC
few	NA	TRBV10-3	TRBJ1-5	CAISEGQSSNQPQHF	TGTGCCATCAGTGAAGGGCAATCTAGCAATCAGCCCCAGCATTTT
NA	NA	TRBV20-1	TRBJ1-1	CSARETGTANTEAFF	TGCAGTGCTAGAGAGACCGGGACGGCCAACACTGAAGCTTTCTTT
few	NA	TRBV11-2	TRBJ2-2	CASSLAGPQNTGELFF	TGTGCCAGCAGCTTAGCAGGCCCCCAGAACACCGGGGAGCTGTTTTTT
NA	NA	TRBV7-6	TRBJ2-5	CASSLLRDGTQYF	TGTGCCAGCAGCTTACTTCGGGACGGGACCCAGTACTTC
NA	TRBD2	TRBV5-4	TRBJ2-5	CASSLVLLAGGRNQETQYF	TGTGCCAGCAGCTTGGTTCTTCTAGCGGGAGGGAGGAACCAAGAGACCCAGTACTTC
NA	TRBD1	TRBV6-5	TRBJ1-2	CASSSATGSQGYTF	TGTGCCAGCAGTTCCGCGACAGGGTCACAGGGCTACACCTTC
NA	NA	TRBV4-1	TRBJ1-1	CASSQVTYTEAFF	TGCGCCAGCAGCCAAGTCACGTACACTGAAGCTTTCTTT
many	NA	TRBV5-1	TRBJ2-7	CASSLVAGAYEQYF	TGCGCCAGCAGCTTGGTGGCAGGGGCCTACGAGCAGTACTTC
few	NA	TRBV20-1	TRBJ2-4	CSAVLAGKAKNIQYF	TGCAGTGCCGTGCTGGCGGGGAAGGCCAAAAACATTCAGTACTTC
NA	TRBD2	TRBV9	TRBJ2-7	CASSVLERGTIYEQYF	TGTGCCAGCAGCGTATTGGAGCGGGGGACCATTTACGAGCAGTACTTC
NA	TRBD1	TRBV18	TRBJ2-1	CASSPLGQGGYNEQFF	TGTGCCAGCTCACCACTCGGACAGGGTGGGTACAATGAGCAGTTCTTC
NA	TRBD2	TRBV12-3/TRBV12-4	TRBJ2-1	CASSEGLAGLNEQFF	TGTGCCAGCAGTGAGGGACTAGCGGGACTTAATGAGCAGTTCTTC
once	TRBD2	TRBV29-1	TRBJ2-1	CSVSREWDEQFF	TGCAGCGTTTCGCGGGAGTGGGATGAGCAGTTCTTC
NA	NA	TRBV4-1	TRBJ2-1	CASSQDRTIDNEQFF	TGCGCCAGCAGCCAAGACAGGACTATAGACAATGAGCAGTTCTTC
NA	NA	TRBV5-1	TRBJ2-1	CASSRGWDNEQFF	TGCGCCAGCAGCCGGGGGTGGGACAATGAGCAGTTCTTC
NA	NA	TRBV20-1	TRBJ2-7	CSARDRGTVGYEQYF	TGCAGTGCTAGAGATCGGGGGACAGTCGGCTACGAGCAGTACTTC
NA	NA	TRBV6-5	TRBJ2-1	CASRFGGRPYNEQFF	TGTGCCAGCCGTTTTGGGGGGCGACCTTACAATGAGCAGTTCTTC
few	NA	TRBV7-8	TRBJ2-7	CASSLDLGAGEQYF	TGTGCCAGCAGCTTAGACTTGGGAGCGGGCGAGCAGTACTTC
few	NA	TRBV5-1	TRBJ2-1	CASSLGVTGVRNEQFF	TGCGCCAGCAGCTTGGGGGTCACGGGGGTCAGAAATGAGCAGTTCTTC
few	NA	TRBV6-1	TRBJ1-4	CASTPGLGEKLFF	TGTGCCAGCACTCCAGGGCTAGGGGAAAAACTGTTTTTT
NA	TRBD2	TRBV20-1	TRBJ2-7	CSAATWTSGEQYF	TGCAGTGCAGCAACCTGGACTAGCGGCGAGCAGTACTTC
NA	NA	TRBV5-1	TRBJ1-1	CASSIDSNTEAFF	TGCGCCAGCAGCATAGACAGTAACACTGAAGCTTTCTTT
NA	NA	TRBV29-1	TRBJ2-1	CSVASLYEQFF	TGCAGCGTTGCCAGTCTTTACGAGCAGTTCTTC
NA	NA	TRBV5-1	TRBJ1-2	CASSLAEGLNYGYTF	TGCGCCAGCAGCTTGGCCGAGGGTTTAAACTATGGCTACACCTTC
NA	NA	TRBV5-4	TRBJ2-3	CASSNDLSGADTQYF	TGTGCCAGCAGCAACGATCTGTCAGGCGCCGATACGCAGTATTTT
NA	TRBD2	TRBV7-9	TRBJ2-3	CASSKLAFSTDTQYF	TGTGCCAGCAGCAAACTAGCGTTTAGCACAGATACGCAGTATTTT
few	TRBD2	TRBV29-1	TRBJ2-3	CSLGLAGASDTQYF	TGCAGCCTGGGACTAGCGGGAGCTTCAGATACGCAGTATTTT
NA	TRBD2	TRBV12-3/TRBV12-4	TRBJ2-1	CASRITSGSISEQFF	TGTGCCAGCAGAATCACTAGCGGGAGTATCAGTGAGCAGTTCTTC
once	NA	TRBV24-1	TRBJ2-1	CAASDRAFSSNEQFF	TGTGCCGCCAGTGATAGGGCCTTCTCCTCCAATGAGCAGTTCTTC
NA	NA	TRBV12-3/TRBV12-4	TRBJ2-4	CASSLFRNIQYF	TGTGCCAGCAGTTTATTCCGGAACATTCAGTACTTC
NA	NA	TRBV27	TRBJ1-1	CASSSGPKGSTEAFF	TGTGCCAGCAGTTCGGGACCTAAGGGTAGCACTGAAGCTTTCTTT
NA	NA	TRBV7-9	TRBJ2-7	CASSFAPPGSGEQYF	TGTGCCAGCAGTTTTGCCCCACCGGGGTCGGGGGAGCAGTACTTC
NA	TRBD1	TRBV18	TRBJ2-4	CASSRFSGGEDIQYF	TGTGCCAGCTCACGGTTCTCAGGGGGCGAAGACATTCAGTACTTC